A selection of T cell receptor beta chains follows, all from one sample in a study of Ad26.COV2.S vaccination and SARS-CoV-2 variants. Produced via immunoSEQ multiplex PCR; TCRdb's table is partial and in-frame only. This table has 300,000 to 350,000 clones, 80% to 90% appearing once. The source material was peripheral blood, sampled in a trial of Ad26.COV2.S vaccine versus placebo. The origin of the receptors is a person between 18 and 65 years old who received the Ad26.COV2.S COVID-19 vaccine or a placebo. Each CDR3 is given without its conserved first and last residue. Fields, in order: V gene, J gene, CDR3 protein.

V gene: TRBV6-5; J gene: TRBJ1-2; CDR3 protein: ASSYQGLDGYT
V gene: TRBV5-6; J gene: TRBJ1-1; CDR3 protein: ASSLVGENTEAF
V gene: TRBV6-6; J gene: TRBJ1-2; CDR3 protein: ASSYPLKGGYT
V gene: TRBV9; J gene: TRBJ2-3; CDR3 protein: ASSVVGAGGPKTDTQY
V gene: TRBV6-1; J gene: TRBJ2-5; CDR3 protein: ASSDWSSKETQY
V gene: TRBV27; J gene: TRBJ2-5; CDR3 protein: ASSPLDRQRETQY
V gene: TRBV5-1; J gene: TRBJ1-1; CDR3 protein: ASSLGQGITEAF
V gene: TRBV28; J gene: TRBJ1-3; CDR3 protein: ASSLSTGSGNTIY
V gene: TRBV5-4; J gene: TRBJ2-7; CDR3 protein: ASSRVGISYEQY
V gene: TRBV29-1; J gene: TRBJ2-1; CDR3 protein: SVRTGAPYNEQF
V gene: TRBV7-8; J gene: TRBJ1-5; CDR3 protein: ARGKSKTRSQPQH
V gene: TRBV28; J gene: TRBJ1-2; CDR3 protein: ASSSQTGIYGYT
V gene: TRBV24-1; J gene: TRBJ2-7; CDR3 protein: ATSDPQGALHEQY
V gene: TRBV7-9; J gene: TRBJ2-3; CDR3 protein: ASTPIGLSTDTQY
V gene: TRBV7-8; J gene: TRBJ2-1; CDR3 protein: ASSFPEREGGNEQF
V gene: TRBV7-2; J gene: TRBJ2-7; CDR3 protein: ASRTSGATYEQY
V gene: TRBV28; J gene: TRBJ1-2; CDR3 protein: ASTGRASYGYT
V gene: TRBV7-9; J gene: TRBJ1-5; CDR3 protein: ASSLADSHSNQPQH
V gene: TRBV28; J gene: TRBJ1-1; CDR3 protein: ASSLIPWGTEAF
V gene: TRBV4-1; J gene: TRBJ2-3; CDR3 protein: ASSQADGSGRTADTQY
V gene: TRBV7-9; J gene: TRBJ2-3; CDR3 protein: ASRLGLVTDTQY
V gene: TRBV7-3; J gene: TRBJ2-3; CDR3 protein: ASSLQPGGWADTQY
V gene: TRBV6-1; J gene: TRBJ1-2; CDR3 protein: ASSEGKTYGYT
V gene: TRBV5-6; J gene: TRBJ1-5; CDR3 protein: ASSRRQNQNQPQH
V gene: TRBV6-4; J gene: TRBJ2-1; CDR3 protein: ASSPDGGSYNEQF
V gene: TRBV5-6; J gene: TRBJ1-2; CDR3 protein: ASGRRTEGYGYT
V gene: TRBV4-3; J gene: TRBJ1-2; CDR3 protein: ASSQDGEEQNYGYT
V gene: TRBV27; J gene: TRBJ2-2; CDR3 protein: ASSLSFHGELF
V gene: TRBV19; J gene: TRBJ1-1; CDR3 protein: ASIRSGQGFPEAF
V gene: TRBV7-9; J gene: TRBJ2-1; CDR3 protein: ASRPRASSRAEQF
V gene: TRBV28; J gene: TRBJ2-5; CDR3 protein: ASSSTTSGKETQY
V gene: TRBV19; J gene: TRBJ2-5; CDR3 protein: ASSRRAPGVETQY
V gene: TRBV18; J gene: TRBJ1-4; CDR3 protein: ASSPGTGGVEKLF
V gene: TRBV28; J gene: TRBJ1-1; CDR3 protein: ASSLTSGHLNTEAF
V gene: TRBV6-5; J gene: TRBJ2-7; CDR3 protein: ASKPGQGSSYEQY
V gene: TRBV27; J gene: TRBJ2-1; CDR3 protein: ASSLRDYYNEQF
V gene: TRBV4-1; J gene: TRBJ1-2; CDR3 protein: ASSLRENYGYT
V gene: TRBV9; J gene: TRBJ1-6; CDR3 protein: ASSARPWGQGTRYNNSPLH
V gene: TRBV10-3; J gene: TRBJ1-1; CDR3 protein: AITPTGVNTEAF
V gene: TRBV2; J gene: TRBJ2-2; CDR3 protein: ASSQLTNTGELF
V gene: TRBV28; J gene: TRBJ1-2; CDR3 protein: ASSPATGPYGYT
V gene: TRBV9; J gene: TRBJ2-1; CDR3 protein: ASSVATASGGARQF
V gene: TRBV28; J gene: TRBJ2-7; CDR3 protein: ASSPPFFRFQSSYEQY
V gene: TRBV2; J gene: TRBJ2-1; CDR3 protein: ASSLRTGQYNEQF
V gene: TRBV6-6; J gene: TRBJ2-5; CDR3 protein: ASSGTSGEY
V gene: TRBV30; J gene: TRBJ2-7; CDR3 protein: AWTRTGLYEQY